The 14 T cell receptor beta chains given below trace back to one sample, sequenced in a study of blood T cell repertoires in COVID-19. Produced via immunoSEQ multiplex PCR; TCRdb's table is partial and in-frame only. The table includes just over 95,000 clones, 82% detected once. The sample consisted of peripheral blood. These TCRs come from an older man with acute or convalescent COVID-19.

The chain carries TRBV24-1 and TRBJ2-3; the D gene is possibly TRBD2 (6 bases). CDR1 is KGHDR and CDR2 is SFDVKD in the germline V gene. The V and J ends lost 5 bases and 6 bases respectively, with 11 bases between them. The CDR3 totals 13 residues. The CDR3 DNA reads as TGTGCCACCAGTGCCGGGAGCCCCGATACGCAGTATTTT. This codes for CATSAGSPDTQYF.

This clone was picked up one time. V is TRBV10-2 and J is TRBJ2-7; D gene uncertain. The CDR3 extends over 12 amino acids. Trimming stripped 5 bases from V and 1 base from J, with 6 bases between. CDR1 and CDR2 (germline): WSHSY, SAAADI. CDR3 nucleotides: TGCGCCAGCAGTTCCGGTTCCTACGAGCAGTACTTC. It translates to CASSSGSYEQYF.

The rearrangement joins TRBV30 to TRBJ1-5; the D gene is possibly TRBD1 (6 bases). CDR1 and CDR2 from the germline V gene are GTSNPN and SVGIG (reference sequence). Between the trimmed V and J ends, which lost 0 bases and 6 bases, there was a span of 12 bases. The CDR3 consists of 14 residues. CDR3 region: CAWSVGGRAQPQHF. The DNA of the CDR3 is TGTGCCTGGAGTGTCGGGGGGCGAGCTCAGCCCCAGCATTTT.

This clone has only a few counts. V and J are TRBV27 and TRBJ2-1; 10 bases are a match to TRBD2. This CDR3 spans 15 amino acids. The ends lost 5 bases at V and 6 bases at J; junction bases unmatched: 7. Germline V CDR1 and CDR2: MNHEY, SMNVEV (reference sequence). The CDR3 bases are TGTGCCAGCAGTCCCGGGACTAGCGCCCTCAATGAGCAGTTCTTC. Its translation is CASSPGTSALNEQFF.

The chain joins TRBV5-4 to TRBJ2-7; 8 positions match TRBD1. This CDR3 is 16 amino acids long. CDR1 is SGHNT and CDR2 is YYREEE in the germline V gene (reference sequence). Germline trimming cut 0 bases from V and 9 bases from J; bases unmatched to any gene: 14. CDR3 bases: TGTGCCAGCAGCTTGGGGATGCAGGGGGCAAATTCCGGGCAGTACTTC. Translating it yields CASSLGMQGANSGQYF.

A single count supports this clone. The V call is TRBV19, the J call TRBJ2-1, with TRBD2 identical over 9 bases. The CDR3 contains 15 residues. CDR1 LNHDA and CDR2 SQIVND come from the germline V gene (reference sequence). V lost 4 bases and J lost 8; bases outside the gene matches: 9. The CDR3 DNA follows: TGTGCCAGTAGTAGGACTAGCGCTCAGAGGGATGAGCAGTTCTTC. Translating it yields CASSRTSAQRDEQFF.

The chain couples TRBV18 to TRBJ1-1; tentatively, D is TRBD1 (5 bases). Germline lookup yields CDR1 KGHSH and CDR2 LQKENI. V lost 1 base to trimming and J lost 4 bases, with 22 bases between them. The CDR3 spans 18 residues. CDR3 residues: CASSPLRQGDLTGTEAFF. The CDR3 nucleotides read TGTGCCAGCTCACCACTTAGGCAGGGCGACTTAACAGGCACTGAAGCTTTCTTT.

This clone has only one observation. This chain joins TRBV5-5 and TRBJ1-5; 10 nucleotides align to TRBD1. There are 14 residues in the CDR3. CDR1 and CDR2 (germline): SGHKS, YYEKEE (reference sequence). V was clipped by 4 bases and J by 4 bases; unmatched bases: 2. The chain's CDR3 is CASSADRGNQPQHF. The CDR3 DNA is TGTGCCAGCAGCGCGGACAGGGGGAATCAGCCCCAGCATTTT.

The sample holds one count of this clone. The rearrangement uses TRBV5-1 and TRBJ2-1; 7 bases map to TRBD1. Per germline, CDR1 SGHRS and CDR2 YFSETQ. The ends lost 2 bases at V and 3 bases at J; junction bases unmatched: 11. This CDR3 region has 17 residues. The CDR3 sequence is CASSLIIRRDSYNEQFF. CDR3 bases: TGCGCCAGCAGCTTAATCATACGACGGGACAGCTACAATGAGCAGTTCTTC.

The rearrangement uses TRBV19 and TRBJ2-2, with 10 bases fitting TRBD1. The CDR3 runs 16 residues. J was trimmed by 4 bases and V by 7 bases; bases with no gene match: 9. Germline V lookup: CDR1 LNHDA, CDR2 SQIVND (reference sequence). CDR3 protein: CASIDRGRRFTGELFF. In nucleotides, the CDR3 is TGTGCCAGTATAGACAGGGGGCGAAGGTTCACCGGGGAGCTGTTTTTT.

CDR3 in amino acids: CASSQDRASGVPAVETQYF. CDR3 DNA: TGTGCCAGCAGCCAAGATCGGGCTAGCGGGGTCCCCGCGGTGGAGACCCAGTACTTC. V usage is TRBV3-1 (or the pseudogene TRBV3-2) and J usage is TRBJ2-5, with 9 nucleotides matching TRBD2. Losses at the gene ends were 0 bases for V and 5 bases for J; bases not matched to a gene: 16. CDR3 size: 19 residues. The germline CDR1 and CDR2 sequences are LGHDT and YNNKEL (reference sequence).

The chain is built from TRBV27 and TRBJ2-3; 10 bases are shared with TRBD2. Unmatched junction bases numbered 7, after V lost 4 bases and J lost 3 bases. The germline V gene encodes CDR1 MNHEY and CDR2 SMNVEV (reference sequence). The CDR3 has 16 residues. The CDR3 region has the DNA TGTGCCAGCAGTTCAAGCGGGAGGGCTTCTACAGATACGCAGTATTTT. The encoded protein is CASSSSGRASTDTQYF.

DNA for the CDR3: TGTGCCAGCAGTTTAATGACAGGGGACTATGGCTACACCTTC. Protein product: CASSLMTGDYGYTF. This rearrangement joins TRBV27 to TRBJ1-2; 8 positions match TRBD1. Germline V gene sequence: CDR1 MNHEY, CDR2 SMNVEV (reference sequence). This CDR3 comprises 14 residues. V dropped 2 bases and J dropped 3; count of bases not matched to a gene: 2.

This chain uses TRBV12-3 or TRBV12-4 with TRBJ1-1; D ambiguous. The CDR3 is 10 amino acids. Trimming pared 3 bases from V and 10 bases from J, leaving 6 bases between. This chain's CDR3 is CASSLRGAFF. The CDR3 coding sequence is TGTGCCAGCAGTTTGCGTGGAGCTTTCTTT.